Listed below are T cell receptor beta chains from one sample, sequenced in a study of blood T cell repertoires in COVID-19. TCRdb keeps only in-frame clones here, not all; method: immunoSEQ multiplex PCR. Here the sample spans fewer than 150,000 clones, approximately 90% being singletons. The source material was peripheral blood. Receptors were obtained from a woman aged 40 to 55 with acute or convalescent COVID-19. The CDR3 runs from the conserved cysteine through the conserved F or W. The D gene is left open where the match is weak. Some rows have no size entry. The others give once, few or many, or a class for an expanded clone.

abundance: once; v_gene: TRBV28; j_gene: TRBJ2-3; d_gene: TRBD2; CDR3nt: TGTGCCAGCAGTTTACCTGAGGGGGGACTAGCGGGGCCAGATACGCAGTATTTT; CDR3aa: CASSLPEGGLAGPDTQYF
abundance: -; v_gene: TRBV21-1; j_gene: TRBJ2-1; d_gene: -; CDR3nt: TGTGCCAGCCCCAGACTAGCGGGAGGAATAGATGAGCAGTTCTTC; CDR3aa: CASPRLAGGIDEQFF
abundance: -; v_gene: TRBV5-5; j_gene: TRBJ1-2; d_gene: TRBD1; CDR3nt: TGTGCCAGCAACCGTCCCGGGACAGGGAATGGCTACACCTTC; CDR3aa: CASNRPGTGNGYTF
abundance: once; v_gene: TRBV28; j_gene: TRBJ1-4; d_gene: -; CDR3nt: TGTGCCAGCAGTCATAATGAAAAACTGTTTTTT; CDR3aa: CASSHNEKLFF
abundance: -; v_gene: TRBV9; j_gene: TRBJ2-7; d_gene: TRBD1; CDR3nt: TGTGCCAGCAGCTCGCCCCATAGGGGGCTCGAGCAGTACTTC; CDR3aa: CASSSPHRGLEQYF
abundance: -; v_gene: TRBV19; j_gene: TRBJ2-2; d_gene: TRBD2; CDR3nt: TGTGCCAGTAGTATTGGACTAGCGGGAGGACTGAACACCGGGGAGCTGTTTTTT; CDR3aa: CASSIGLAGGLNTGELFF
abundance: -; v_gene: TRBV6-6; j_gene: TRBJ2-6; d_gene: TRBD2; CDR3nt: TGTGCCAGCAGATGGGGGGGCTCTGGGGCCAACGTCCTGACTTTC; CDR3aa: CASRWGGSGANVLTF
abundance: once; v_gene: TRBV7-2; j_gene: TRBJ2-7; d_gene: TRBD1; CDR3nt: TGTGCCAGCAGCCCTTGGGACAGCCCCTACGAGCAGTACTTC; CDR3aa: CASSPWDSPYEQYF
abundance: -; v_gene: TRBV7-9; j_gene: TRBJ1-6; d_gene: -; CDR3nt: TGTGCCAGCAGCCACCCGCGGGGCCTTACCGCAAATTCACCCCTCCACTTT; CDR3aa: CASSHPRGLTANSPLHF
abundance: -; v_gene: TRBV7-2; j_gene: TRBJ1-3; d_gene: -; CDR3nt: TGTGCCAGCAGCTTACAGGGAAGAAACACCATATATTTT; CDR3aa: CASSLQGRNTIYF
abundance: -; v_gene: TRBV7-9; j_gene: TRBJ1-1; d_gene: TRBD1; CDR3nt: TGTGCCAGCAGCCGCGGGACAGGGGGCACTGAAGCTTTCTTT; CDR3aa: CASSRGTGGTEAFF
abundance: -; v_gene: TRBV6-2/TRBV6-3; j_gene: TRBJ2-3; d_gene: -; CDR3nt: TGTGCCAGCAGCCCGTTAGATCGTGGAGATACGCAGTATTTT; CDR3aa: CASSPLDRGDTQYF
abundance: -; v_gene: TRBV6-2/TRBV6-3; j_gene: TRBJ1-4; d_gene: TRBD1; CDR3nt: TGTGCCAGCAGTTACCATTGGGACAGGGATGAAAAACTGTTTTTT; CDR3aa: CASSYHWDRDEKLFF
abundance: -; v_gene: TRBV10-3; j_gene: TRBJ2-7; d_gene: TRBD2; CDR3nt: TGTGCCATCAGGGGGGGGTCGGGGACCTACGAGCAGTACTTC; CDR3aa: CAIRGGSGTYEQYF
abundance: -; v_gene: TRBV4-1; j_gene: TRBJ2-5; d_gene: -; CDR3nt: TGCGCCAGCAGCCAAGATAAGTTCGGAGGGGCGGGTGAGACCCAGTACTTC; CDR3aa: CASSQDKFGGAGETQYF
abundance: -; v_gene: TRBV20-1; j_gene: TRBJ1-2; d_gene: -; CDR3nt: TGCAGTGCCGTTAGAAATAATGGCTACACCTTC; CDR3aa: CSAVRNNGYTF
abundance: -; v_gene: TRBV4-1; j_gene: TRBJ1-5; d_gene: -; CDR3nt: TGCGCCAGCAGCCCCAACAGGGCCCATCAGCCCCAGCATTTT; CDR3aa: CASSPNRAHQPQHF
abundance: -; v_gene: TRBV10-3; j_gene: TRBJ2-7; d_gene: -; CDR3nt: TGTGCCGGAGGGCCAGGGAACTACGAGCAGTACTTC; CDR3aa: CAGGPGNYEQYF
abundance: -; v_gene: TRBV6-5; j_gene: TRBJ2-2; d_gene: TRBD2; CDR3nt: TGTGCCAGCAGTTACACGGGGGGTTCTAAGACCGGGGAGCTGTTTTTT; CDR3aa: CASSYTGGSKTGELFF
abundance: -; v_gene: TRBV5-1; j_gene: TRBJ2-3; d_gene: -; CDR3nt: TGCGCCAGCAGCTTGGCGTCGGGGATGAGGGGCACAGATACGCAGTATTTT; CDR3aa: CASSLASGMRGTDTQYF
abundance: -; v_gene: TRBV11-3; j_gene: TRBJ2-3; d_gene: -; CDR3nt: TGTGCCAGCAGCTTGGGGGGAAGCACAGATACGCAGTATTTT; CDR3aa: CASSLGGSTDTQYF
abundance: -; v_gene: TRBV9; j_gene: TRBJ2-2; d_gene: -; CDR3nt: TGTGCCAGCAGCCCCCAGGCGGGAAAGAACACCGGGGAGCTGTTTTTT; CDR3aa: CASSPQAGKNTGELFF
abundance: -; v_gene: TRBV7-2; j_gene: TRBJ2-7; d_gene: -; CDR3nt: TGTGCCAGCAGCCTCAACCTAGCCTCGGGCTCCTACGAGCAGTACTTC; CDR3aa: CASSLNLASGSYEQYF
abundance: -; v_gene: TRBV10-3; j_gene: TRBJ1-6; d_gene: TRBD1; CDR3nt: TGTGCCATCAGTGAGTCACGTGGGACAGATGATAATTCACCCCTCCACTTT; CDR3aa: CAISESRGTDDNSPLHF
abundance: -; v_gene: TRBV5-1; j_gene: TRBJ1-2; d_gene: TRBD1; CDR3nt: TGCGCCAGCAGCTTAGGGGACAGGGGGTCGAGAGGCTACACCTTC; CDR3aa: CASSLGDRGSRGYTF
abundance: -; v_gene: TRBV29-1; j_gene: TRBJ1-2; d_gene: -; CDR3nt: TGCAGCGTTGAGACCTTGGGGCCTGGCTACACCTTC; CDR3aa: CSVETLGPGYTF
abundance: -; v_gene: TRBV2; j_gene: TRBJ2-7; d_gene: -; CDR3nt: TGTGCCAGCGACATAGGGCAGGGTCCCTACGAGCAGTACTTC; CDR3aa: CASDIGQGPYEQYF
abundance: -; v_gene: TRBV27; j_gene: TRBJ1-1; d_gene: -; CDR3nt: TGTGCCAGCAGTTTCGGACAAGTGAACACTGAAGCTTTCTTT; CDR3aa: CASSFGQVNTEAFF
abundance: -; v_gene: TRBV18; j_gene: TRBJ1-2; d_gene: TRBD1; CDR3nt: TGTGCCAGCTCACCGACAGGGGGCTTTGGCTACACCTTC; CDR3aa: CASSPTGGFGYTF
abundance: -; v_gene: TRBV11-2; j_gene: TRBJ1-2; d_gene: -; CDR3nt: TGTGCCAGCAGCCTCGTCTATGGCTACACCTTC; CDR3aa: CASSLVYGYTF
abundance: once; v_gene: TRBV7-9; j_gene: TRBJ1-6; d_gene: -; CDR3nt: TGTGCCAGCAGCTTAGTAGGGGGCTCCTATAATTCACCCCTCCACTTT; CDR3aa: CASSLVGGSYNSPLHF
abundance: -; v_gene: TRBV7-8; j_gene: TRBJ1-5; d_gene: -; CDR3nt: TGTGCCAGCAGCTTAGGGGGGGTTAGTCAGCCCCAGCATTTT; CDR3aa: CASSLGGVSQPQHF
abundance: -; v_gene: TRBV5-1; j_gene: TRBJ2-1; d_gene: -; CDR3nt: TGCGCCAGCAGCTTGGGGGCAGGGTCCTACAATGAGCAGTTCTTC; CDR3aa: CASSLGAGSYNEQFF
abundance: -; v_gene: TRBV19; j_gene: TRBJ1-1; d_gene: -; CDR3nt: TGTGCCAGTAGTTCCTGGGGGCAGGGAGTCACTGAAGCTTTCTTT; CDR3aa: CASSSWGQGVTEAFF
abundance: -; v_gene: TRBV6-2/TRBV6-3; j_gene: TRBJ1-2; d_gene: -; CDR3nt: TGTGCCAGCAGTTACCCTCAGGGTTCGGACTATGGCTACACCTTC; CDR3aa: CASSYPQGSDYGYTF
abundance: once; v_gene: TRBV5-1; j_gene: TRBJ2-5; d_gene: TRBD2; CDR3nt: TGCGCCAGCAGCTTGGCAGGTAGCGGGAGTGAGACCCAGTACTTC; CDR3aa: CASSLAGSGSETQYF